This TCR beta chain comes out of a study of cytomegalovirus exposure and HLA in healthy donors. Overall study results and limits: The authors listed around 150 TCR beta chains as cytomegalovirus-associated.

Healthy bone marrow donors made up the cohort. V trimming: 6 bases; J trimming: 0 bases; junction bases outside the gene matches: 5. Germline-derived CDR1 and CDR2 are LNHDA and SQIVND (reference sequence). CDR3 length: 16 residues. PCR used 60 Vbeta primers and 13 Jbeta primers. Only in-frame clones appear in the TCRdb table, and some are missing; sequencing was by immunoSEQ multiplex PCR. The repertoire holds around 160,000 clones, with more than 65% as singletons. As to this clone: Its antigen is unknown.

This clonotype originated in a man aged 18 to 29 in good health and CMV-seropositive. The sequenced sample was PBMCs. V is TRBV19 and J is TRBJ1-5, with 10 bases lining up with TRBD1. The DNA of the CDR3 is TGTGCCAGTAGCCAAGACAGGGGGCGTAGCAATCAGCCCCAGCATTTT. Translating gives CASSQDRGRSNQPQHF.